This is a list of T cell receptor beta chains from one sample in a study of CD8+ T cells in alopecia areata. The repertoire was sequenced with immunoSEQ multiplex PCR; TCRdb's copy has only in-frame clones and lacks some. The data contain 150,000 or so clones, 50% to 65% of them singletons. The sequencing used CD8+ T cells sorted from blood, collected at week 0. The receptors were sampled from a human donor with alopecia areata. CDR3s include the opening cysteine and the closing phenylalanine or tryptophan. The order of the fields is J gene, clone size, V gene, D gene, CDR3 DNA, CDR3 protein. D genes are given only for firm matches. The size entry is marked missing in some rows and otherwise reads once, few, many or a size class.

>TRBJ2-3|.|TRBV2|.
TGTGCCAGCAGTGTAGCGGCAGACAGCGGCACAGATACGCAGTATTTT
CASSVAADSGTDTQYF
>TRBJ1-5|.|TRBV30|TRBD1
TGTGCCCTCGACACACAGGGGGCTGGTCAGCCCCAGCATTTT
CALDTQGAGQPQHF
>TRBJ2-7|.|TRBV29-1|TRBD2
TGCAGCGTTGACGGGCTAGCGGGGGGGAATACCTACGAGCAGTACTTC
CSVDGLAGGNTYEQYF
>TRBJ2-3|few|TRBV7-2|.
TGTGCCAGCTCCGACCACGTGGAGGGAGAAGATACGCAGTATTTT
CASSDHVEGEDTQYF
>TRBJ2-3|.|TRBV6-5|.
TGTGCCAGCAGGGGGCCAAGCACAGATACGCAGTATTTT
CASRGPSTDTQYF
>TRBJ2-5|.|TRBV14|.
TGTGCCAGCAGCCAAGACGACCTCGTCCAAGAGACCCAGTACTTC
CASSQDDLVQETQYF
>TRBJ1-1|.|TRBV30|.
TGTGCCTGGAGACATAACACTGAAGCTTTCTTT
CAWRHNTEAFF
>TRBJ1-1|.|TRBV4-3|.
TGCGCCAGCACCCCTGGTGGAGGGGCTCCTACTGAAGCTTTCTTT
CASTPGGGAPTEAFF
>TRBJ2-7|.|TRBV2|.
TGTGCCAGCAGCGCATACGAGCAGTACTTC
CASSAYEQYF
>TRBJ1-2|few|TRBV9|.
TGTGCCAGCTCCCTCTTCCAGGGCGGAACGGAAGGCTACACCTTC
CASSLFQGGTEGYTF
>TRBJ2-3|.|TRBV29-1|TRBD2
TGCAGCGCTCTTAGCGGGGGAGGGCCAGATACGCAGTATTTT
CSALSGGGPDTQYF
>TRBJ2-3|few|TRBV4-3|.
TGCGCCAGCAGCCAAACCGGGGGAGATACGCAGTATTTT
CASSQTGGDTQYF
>TRBJ2-7|.|TRBV4-1|.
TGCGCCAGCAGCCAAGATAAGTGGGGGTCCTACGAGCAGTACTTC
CASSQDKWGSYEQYF
>TRBJ2-7|.|TRBV14|TRBD1
TGTGCCAGCAGCCAAACCGGGACAGTTGACGAGCAGTACTTC
CASSQTGTVDEQYF
>TRBJ1-6|.|TRBV30|.
TGTGCCTGGAGTGAGGGAAATAATTCACCCCTCCACTTT
CAWSEGNNSPLHF